The rows below give T cell receptor beta chains drawn from one sample of a study of cytomegalovirus exposure and HLA in healthy donors. This table comes from immunoSEQ multiplex PCR, and its TCRdb copy is limited to in-frame clones, with some not included. Of roughly 68,000 clones detected, roughly 96% appear once; the ten largest clones hold 2% to 2.5%. The sequencing input was PBMCs. The origin of the receptors is a man younger than 35 in good health and CMV-seronegative. Both conserved end residues are part of each CDR3. D genes are given only for firm matches. The size entry is marked missing in some rows and otherwise reads once, few, many or a size class.

clone_size: NA; v_call: TRBV5-1; d_call: NA; j_call: TRBJ2-2; cdr3_nt: TGCGCCAGCAGCTTGGCCGGGGAGCGGACCGGGGAGCTGTTTTTT; cdr3_aa: CASSLAGERTGELFF
clone_size: NA; v_call: TRBV5-4; d_call: TRBD2; j_call: TRBJ2-7; cdr3_nt: TGTGCCAGCACGTCGGTGGCGGGAGTAGGCGAGCAGTACTTC; cdr3_aa: CASTSVAGVGEQYF
clone_size: NA; v_call: TRBV7-8; d_call: NA; j_call: TRBJ1-1; cdr3_nt: TGTGCCAGCAGCTCCACCTTGGGGTACACGGGAACTTTCTTT; cdr3_aa: CASSSTLGYTGTFF
clone_size: NA; v_call: TRBV6-5; d_call: NA; j_call: TRBJ2-4; cdr3_nt: TGTGCCAGCTCCCCAGGGGGGGCCAAAAACATTCAGTACTTC; cdr3_aa: CASSPGGAKNIQYF
clone_size: NA; v_call: TRBV7-6; d_call: NA; j_call: TRBJ2-1; cdr3_nt: TGTGCCAGCAGCTTCCGCAATGAGCAGTTCTTC; cdr3_aa: CASSFRNEQFF
clone_size: NA; v_call: TRBV5-6; d_call: NA; j_call: TRBJ1-2; cdr3_nt: TGTGCCAGCAGCTTGGCTTCCTATGGCTACACCTTC; cdr3_aa: CASSLASYGYTF
clone_size: NA; v_call: TRBV28; d_call: TRBD1; j_call: TRBJ1-2; cdr3_nt: TGTGCCAGCAGTCGAGGAATAAAGGGGGCGCGGTATGGCTACACCTTC; cdr3_aa: CASSRGIKGARYGYTF
clone_size: NA; v_call: TRBV19; d_call: TRBD2; j_call: TRBJ2-7; cdr3_nt: TGTGCCAGTAAACTAGCGGGAGATCCCGAGCAGTACTTC; cdr3_aa: CASKLAGDPEQYF
clone_size: once; v_call: TRBV10-3; d_call: TRBD1; j_call: TRBJ1-1; cdr3_nt: TGTGCCATCAGAGGACAGGGATACACTGAAGCTTTCTTT; cdr3_aa: CAIRGQGYTEAFF
clone_size: NA; v_call: TRBV19; d_call: NA; j_call: TRBJ1-2; cdr3_nt: TGTGCCAGTACCCCTTTCCGGGGAGCTAACTATGGCTACACCTTC; cdr3_aa: CASTPFRGANYGYTF
clone_size: once; v_call: TRBV29-1; d_call: TRBD1; j_call: TRBJ2-5; cdr3_nt: TGCAGCGTTGAGTCAGGGGGCACCGGATTGCGAGAGACCCAGTACTTC; cdr3_aa: CSVESGGTGLRETQYF
clone_size: NA; v_call: TRBV27; d_call: TRBD1; j_call: TRBJ2-7; cdr3_nt: TGTGCCAGCAGTTTGGGACAGGGGGCCTACGAGCAGTACTTC; cdr3_aa: CASSLGQGAYEQYF
clone_size: NA; v_call: TRBV19; d_call: TRBD1; j_call: TRBJ1-5; cdr3_nt: TGTGCCAGTAGCCCCCGGGACAGAGACCTAAGCAATCAGCCCCAGCATTTT; cdr3_aa: CASSPRDRDLSNQPQHF
clone_size: NA; v_call: TRBV5-1; d_call: TRBD2; j_call: TRBJ2-2; cdr3_nt: TGCGCCAGCAGCTTGGAGCTAGCGGGAGACACCGGGGAGCTGTTTTTT; cdr3_aa: CASSLELAGDTGELFF
clone_size: NA; v_call: TRBV2; d_call: NA; j_call: TRBJ1-5; cdr3_nt: TGTGCCAGCAGTGGGCGAAGTGGCGCGGAACAGCCCCAGCATTTT; cdr3_aa: CASSGRSGAEQPQHF
clone_size: NA; v_call: TRBV4-1; d_call: TRBD1; j_call: TRBJ1-2; cdr3_nt: TGCGCCAGCAGCCAGTCGGGACAGGATTATGGCTACACCTTC; cdr3_aa: CASSQSGQDYGYTF
clone_size: NA; v_call: TRBV5-6; d_call: NA; j_call: TRBJ1-2; cdr3_nt: TGTGCCAGCAGCTTGCGGCAGGGAAGCTATGGCTACACCTTC; cdr3_aa: CASSLRQGSYGYTF
clone_size: NA; v_call: TRBV6-1; d_call: NA; j_call: TRBJ1-5; cdr3_nt: TGTGCCAGCAGGGAGGCTAGCAATCAGCCCCAGCATTTT; cdr3_aa: CASREASNQPQHF
clone_size: NA; v_call: TRBV11-2; d_call: TRBD1; j_call: TRBJ2-1; cdr3_nt: TGTGCCAGCAGCGGGTGGACAGGGGGCTCCTACAATGAGCAGTTCTTC; cdr3_aa: CASSGWTGGSYNEQFF
clone_size: NA; v_call: TRBV27; d_call: NA; j_call: TRBJ1-5; cdr3_nt: TGTGCCAGCAGTCCCTCGTCGGCAGGCCGCAATCAGCCCCAGCATTTT; cdr3_aa: CASSPSSAGRNQPQHF
clone_size: NA; v_call: TRBV10-3; d_call: TRBD1; j_call: TRBJ1-3; cdr3_nt: TGTGCCATCAGTTCGACAGGGAAGGGAAACACCATATATTTT; cdr3_aa: CAISSTGKGNTIYF
clone_size: NA; v_call: TRBV25-1; d_call: TRBD1; j_call: TRBJ1-1; cdr3_nt: TGTGCCAGCAGAGGCTACACCGGGACAGGGGGCGCAAAGGCTTTCTTT; cdr3_aa: CASRGYTGTGGAKAFF
clone_size: NA; v_call: TRBV19; d_call: NA; j_call: TRBJ1-4; cdr3_nt: TGTGCCAGTAGTACGGCTAATGAAAAACTGTTTTTT; cdr3_aa: CASSTANEKLFF
clone_size: NA; v_call: TRBV2; d_call: NA; j_call: TRBJ1-1; cdr3_nt: TGTGCCGAGGGGGGGCAGGACACTGAAGCTTTCTTT; cdr3_aa: CAEGGQDTEAFF
clone_size: NA; v_call: TRBV14; d_call: NA; j_call: TRBJ1-2; cdr3_nt: TGTGCCAGCAGCCAAGGACAGGCCTATGGCTACACCTTC; cdr3_aa: CASSQGQAYGYTF
clone_size: NA; v_call: TRBV4-1; d_call: NA; j_call: TRBJ1-1; cdr3_nt: TGCGCCAGCAGCCAAGATCCGGGTATGAACACTGAAGCTTTCTTT; cdr3_aa: CASSQDPGMNTEAFF
clone_size: NA; v_call: TRBV4-2; d_call: NA; j_call: TRBJ1-3; cdr3_nt: TGTGCCAGCAGCCAAGAAGCGGGGGAAGGAAACACCATATATTTT; cdr3_aa: CASSQEAGEGNTIYF
clone_size: NA; v_call: TRBV6-5; d_call: TRBD2; j_call: TRBJ2-1; cdr3_nt: TGTGCCAGCAGTTACTCAAGGCTAGCGGGACTCAGGGAGCAGTTCTTC; cdr3_aa: CASSYSRLAGLREQFF
clone_size: NA; v_call: TRBV6-6; d_call: NA; j_call: TRBJ2-2; cdr3_nt: TGTGCCAGCAGTTACTCCGAGGGAGCGAACACCGGGGAGCTGTTTTTT; cdr3_aa: CASSYSEGANTGELFF
clone_size: NA; v_call: TRBV6-5; d_call: NA; j_call: TRBJ1-4; cdr3_nt: TGTGCCAGCAGTTGGAGGGTAGCTGAAAAACTGTTTTTT; cdr3_aa: CASSWRVAEKLFF
clone_size: NA; v_call: TRBV9; d_call: TRBD2; j_call: TRBJ2-1; cdr3_nt: TGTGCCAGCAGCGTAGGGGCGGGAGTGGGCAATGAGCAGTTCTTC; cdr3_aa: CASSVGAGVGNEQFF
clone_size: NA; v_call: TRBV18; d_call: NA; j_call: TRBJ2-5; cdr3_nt: TGTGCCAGCTCACCTCCAGGCGGGATCGTGACCCAGTACTTC; cdr3_aa: CASSPPGGIVTQYF
clone_size: NA; v_call: TRBV10-3; d_call: NA; j_call: TRBJ1-4; cdr3_nt: TGTGCCATCAGTGCTAGACCCAATGAAAAACTGTTTTTT; cdr3_aa: CAISARPNEKLFF
clone_size: NA; v_call: TRBV6-5; d_call: TRBD2; j_call: TRBJ2-7; cdr3_nt: TGTGCCAGCAGTTACTCTGGGACTACCTCAGGGGAGCAGTACTTC; cdr3_aa: CASSYSGTTSGEQYF
clone_size: NA; v_call: TRBV29-1; d_call: TRBD2; j_call: TRBJ2-1; cdr3_nt: TGCAGCGTTCTAGGGAGGGGATGGAGCAATGAGCAGTTCTTC; cdr3_aa: CSVLGRGWSNEQFF
clone_size: NA; v_call: TRBV6-1; d_call: NA; j_call: TRBJ2-7; cdr3_nt: TGTGCCAGCAGTAAGCTCGAGAGCTCCTACGAGCAGTACTTC; cdr3_aa: CASSKLESSYEQYF
clone_size: NA; v_call: TRBV9; d_call: TRBD2; j_call: TRBJ2-5; cdr3_nt: TGTGCCAGCAGCGTGACTCTAGCGGGGTCAGAGACCCAGTACTTC; cdr3_aa: CASSVTLAGSETQYF
clone_size: NA; v_call: TRBV4-1; d_call: TRBD1; j_call: TRBJ1-6; cdr3_nt: TGCGCCAGCAGCCAAGTGGGGATGACAGGGGCAGGTAATTCACCCCTCCACTTT; cdr3_aa: CASSQVGMTGAGNSPLHF
clone_size: NA; v_call: TRBV15; d_call: TRBD1; j_call: TRBJ2-1; cdr3_nt: TGTGCCACCAGCAGGGGACAGCGAGACAATGAGCAGTTCTTC; cdr3_aa: CATSRGQRDNEQFF
clone_size: NA; v_call: TRBV7-9; d_call: TRBD1; j_call: TRBJ2-7; cdr3_nt: TGTGCCAGCAGCTCGCACTTCGGGACAGGGATCTACGAGCAGTACTTC; cdr3_aa: CASSSHFGTGIYEQYF
clone_size: NA; v_call: TRBV29-1; d_call: TRBD1; j_call: TRBJ1-2; cdr3_nt: TGCAGCGGATCGACAGGGCCAAACTATGGCTACACCTTC; cdr3_aa: CSGSTGPNYGYTF
clone_size: NA; v_call: TRBV28; d_call: TRBD1; j_call: TRBJ1-5; cdr3_nt: TGTGCCAGCAGGCAACCGGGACAGGGGAGCAATCAGCCCCAGCATTTT; cdr3_aa: CASRQPGQGSNQPQHF